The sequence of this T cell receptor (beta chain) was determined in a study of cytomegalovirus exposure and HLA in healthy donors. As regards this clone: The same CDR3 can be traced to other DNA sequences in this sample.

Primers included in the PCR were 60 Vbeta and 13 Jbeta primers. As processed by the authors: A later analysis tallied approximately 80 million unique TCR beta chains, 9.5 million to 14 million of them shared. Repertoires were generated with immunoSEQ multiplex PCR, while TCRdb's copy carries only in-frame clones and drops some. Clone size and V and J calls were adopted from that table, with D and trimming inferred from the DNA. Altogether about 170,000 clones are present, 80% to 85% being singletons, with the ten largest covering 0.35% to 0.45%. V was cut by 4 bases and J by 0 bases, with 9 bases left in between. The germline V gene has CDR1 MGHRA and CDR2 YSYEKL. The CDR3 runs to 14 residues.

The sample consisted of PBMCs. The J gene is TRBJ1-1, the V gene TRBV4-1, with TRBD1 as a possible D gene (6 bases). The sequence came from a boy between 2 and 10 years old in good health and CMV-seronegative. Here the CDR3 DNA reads TGCGCCAGCAGCCGTACAGGGCTGAACACTGAAGCTTTCTTT. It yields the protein CASSRTGLNTEAFF.